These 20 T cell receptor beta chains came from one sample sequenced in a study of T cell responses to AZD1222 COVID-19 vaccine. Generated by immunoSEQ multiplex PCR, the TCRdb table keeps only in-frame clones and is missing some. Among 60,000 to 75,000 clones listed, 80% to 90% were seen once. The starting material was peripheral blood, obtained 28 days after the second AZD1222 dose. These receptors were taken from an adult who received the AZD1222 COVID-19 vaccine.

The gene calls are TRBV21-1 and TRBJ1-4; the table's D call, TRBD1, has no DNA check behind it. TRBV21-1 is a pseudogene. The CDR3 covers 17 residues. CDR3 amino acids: CASSPPGQFATNEKLFF. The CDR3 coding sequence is TGTGCCAGCAGCCCCCCGGGACAGTTTGCAACTAATGAAAAACTGTTTTTT.

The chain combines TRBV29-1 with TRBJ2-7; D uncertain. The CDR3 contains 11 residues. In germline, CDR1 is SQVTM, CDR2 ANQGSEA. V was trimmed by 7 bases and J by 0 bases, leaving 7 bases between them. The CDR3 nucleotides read TGCAGCGGGGCTTCCTCCTACGAGCAGTACTTC. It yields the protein CSGASSYEQYF.

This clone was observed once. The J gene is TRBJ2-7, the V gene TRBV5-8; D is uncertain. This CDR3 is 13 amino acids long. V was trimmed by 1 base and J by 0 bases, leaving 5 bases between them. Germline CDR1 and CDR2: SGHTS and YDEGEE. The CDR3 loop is CASSLRSSYEQYF. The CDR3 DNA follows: TGTGCCAGCAGCTTGCGCAGCTCCTACGAGCAGTACTTC.

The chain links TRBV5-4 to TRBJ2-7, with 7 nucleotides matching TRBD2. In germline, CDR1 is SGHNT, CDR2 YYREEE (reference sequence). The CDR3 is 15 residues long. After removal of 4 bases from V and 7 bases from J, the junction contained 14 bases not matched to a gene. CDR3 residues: CASSVEGAGSREQYF. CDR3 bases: TGTGCCAGCAGCGTCGAAGGAGCGGGAAGTCGGGAGCAGTACTTC.

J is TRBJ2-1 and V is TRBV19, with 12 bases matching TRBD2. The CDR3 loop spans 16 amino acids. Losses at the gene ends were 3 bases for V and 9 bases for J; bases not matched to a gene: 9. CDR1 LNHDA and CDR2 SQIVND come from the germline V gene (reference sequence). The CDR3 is CASSMRTSGDSGEQFF. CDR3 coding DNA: TGTGCCAGTAGTATGAGGACTAGCGGGGACTCGGGTGAGCAGTTCTTC.

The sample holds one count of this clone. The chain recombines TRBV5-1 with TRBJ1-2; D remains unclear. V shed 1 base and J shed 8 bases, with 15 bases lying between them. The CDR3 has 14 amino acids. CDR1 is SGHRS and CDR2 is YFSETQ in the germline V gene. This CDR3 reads CASSLFGIRWGYTF. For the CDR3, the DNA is TGCGCCAGCAGCTTGTTTGGAATCCGATGGGGCTACACCTTC.

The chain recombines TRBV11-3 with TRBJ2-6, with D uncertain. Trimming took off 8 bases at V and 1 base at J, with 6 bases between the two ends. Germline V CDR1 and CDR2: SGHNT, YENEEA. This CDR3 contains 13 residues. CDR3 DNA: TGTGCCAGCGGGGAATCTGGGGCCAACGTCCTGACTTTC. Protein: CASGESGANVLTF.

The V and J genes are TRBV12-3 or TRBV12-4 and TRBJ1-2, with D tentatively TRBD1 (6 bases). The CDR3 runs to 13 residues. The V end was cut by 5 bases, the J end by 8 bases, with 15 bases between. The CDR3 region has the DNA TGTGCCAGCAGTAAGGGGGGATTTGAGGGCTACACCTTC. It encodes CASSKGGFEGYTF.

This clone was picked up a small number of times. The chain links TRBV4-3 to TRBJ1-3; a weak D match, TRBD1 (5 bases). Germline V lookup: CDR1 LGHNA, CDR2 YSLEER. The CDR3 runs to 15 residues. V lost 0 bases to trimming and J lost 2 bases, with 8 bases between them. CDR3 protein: CASSQDGGPGNTIYF. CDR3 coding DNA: TGCGCCAGCAGCCAAGACGGGGGTCCTGGAAACACCATATATTTT.

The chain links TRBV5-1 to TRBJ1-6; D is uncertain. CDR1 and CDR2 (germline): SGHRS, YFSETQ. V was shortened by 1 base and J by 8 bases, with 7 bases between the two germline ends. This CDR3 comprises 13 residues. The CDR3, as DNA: TGCGCCAGCAGCTTGACCGAGGATTCACCCCTCCACTTT. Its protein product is CASSLTEDSPLHF.

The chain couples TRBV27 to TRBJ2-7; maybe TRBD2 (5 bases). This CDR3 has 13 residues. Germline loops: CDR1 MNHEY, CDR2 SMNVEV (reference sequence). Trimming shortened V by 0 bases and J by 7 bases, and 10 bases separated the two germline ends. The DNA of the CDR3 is TGTGCCAGCAGTTTATCCCTAGCTAGTGAGCAGTACTTC. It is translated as CASSLSLASEQYF.

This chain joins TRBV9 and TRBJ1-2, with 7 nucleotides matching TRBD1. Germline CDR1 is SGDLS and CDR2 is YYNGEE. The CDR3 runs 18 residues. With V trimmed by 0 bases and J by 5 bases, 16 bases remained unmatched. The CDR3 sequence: CASSVASLRQGGRYGYTF. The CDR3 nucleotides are TGTGCCAGCAGCGTAGCCTCTCTCCGACAGGGAGGAAGATATGGCTACACCTTC.

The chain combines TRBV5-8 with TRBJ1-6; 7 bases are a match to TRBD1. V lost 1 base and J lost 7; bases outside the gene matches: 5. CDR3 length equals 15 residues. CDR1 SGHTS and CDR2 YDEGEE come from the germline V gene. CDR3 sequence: CASSLRDSWNSPLHF. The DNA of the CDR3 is TGTGCCAGCAGCTTGAGGGACAGCTGGAATTCACCCCTCCACTTT.

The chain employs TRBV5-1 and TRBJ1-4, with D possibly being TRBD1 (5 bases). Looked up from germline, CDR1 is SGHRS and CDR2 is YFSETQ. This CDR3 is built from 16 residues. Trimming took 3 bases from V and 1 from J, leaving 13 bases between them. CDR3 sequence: CASSSPQGETNEKLFF. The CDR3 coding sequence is TGCGCCAGCAGCTCACCCCAGGGTGAAACTAATGAAAAACTGTTTTTT.

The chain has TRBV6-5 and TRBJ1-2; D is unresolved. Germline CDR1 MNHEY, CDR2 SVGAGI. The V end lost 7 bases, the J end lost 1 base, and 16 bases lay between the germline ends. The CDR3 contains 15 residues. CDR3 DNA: TGTGCCAGCAACCTGGAGTACGGGCTTAACTATGGCTACACCTTC. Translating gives CASNLEYGLNYGYTF.

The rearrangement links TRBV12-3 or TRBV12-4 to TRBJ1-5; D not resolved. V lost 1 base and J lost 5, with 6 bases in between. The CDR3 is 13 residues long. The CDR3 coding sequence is TGTGCCAGCAGTTTAGGGGTCGATCAGCCCCAGCATTTT. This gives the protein CASSLGVDQPQHF.

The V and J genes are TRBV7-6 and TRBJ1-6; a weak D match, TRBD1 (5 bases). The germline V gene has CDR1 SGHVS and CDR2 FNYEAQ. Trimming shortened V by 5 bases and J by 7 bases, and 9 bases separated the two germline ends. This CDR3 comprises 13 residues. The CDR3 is CASSTRQNSPLHF. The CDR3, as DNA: TGTGCCAGCAGCACTAGACAGAATTCACCCCTCCACTTT.

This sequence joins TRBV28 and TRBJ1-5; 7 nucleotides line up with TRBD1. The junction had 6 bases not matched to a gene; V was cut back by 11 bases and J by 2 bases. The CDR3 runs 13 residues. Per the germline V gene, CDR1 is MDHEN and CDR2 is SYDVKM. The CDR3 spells CAGNRGGNQPQHF. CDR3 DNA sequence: TGTGCCGGTAACAGGGGCGGCAATCAGCCCCAGCATTTT.

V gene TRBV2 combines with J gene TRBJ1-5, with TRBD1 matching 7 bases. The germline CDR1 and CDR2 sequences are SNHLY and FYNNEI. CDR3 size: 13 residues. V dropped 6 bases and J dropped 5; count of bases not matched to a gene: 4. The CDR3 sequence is CASSVGQYQPQHF. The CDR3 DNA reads TGTGCCAGCAGCGTGGGACAGTATCAGCCCCAGCATTTT.

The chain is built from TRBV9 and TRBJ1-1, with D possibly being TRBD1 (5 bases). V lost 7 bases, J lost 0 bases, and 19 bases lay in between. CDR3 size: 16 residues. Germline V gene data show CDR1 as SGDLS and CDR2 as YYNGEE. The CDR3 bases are TGTGCCAGCTCCCGGGACGGATATTCTATGAACACTGAAGCTTTCTTT. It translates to CASSRDGYSMNTEAFF.